This T cell receptor (beta chain) comes out of a study of patients and donors after allogeneic stem cell transplantation. TCRdb re-derived calls from the RT-PCR reads in MiXCR, one entry per CDR3 protein. The data hold approximately 200,000 distinct CDR3 sequences, with roughly 38% observed a single time. The CDR3 sequence is 13 residues long. Germline V gene data show CDR1 as SQVTM and CDR2 as ANQGSEA. J lost 5 bases, V lost 7 bases, and 7 bases had no gene match. This clonotype has a handful of counts. This TCR came from a human donor who was either an allogeneic HSCT recipient or a stem cell or donor lymphocyte infusion donor (not recorded which). It is not recorded whose cells these are; they may come from a transplant donor. V is TRBV29-1 and J is TRBJ1-1; TRBD1 agrees at 10 bases. Sequencing was performed on blood, either unsorted or a sorted T cell fraction (not recorded which). The CDR3 nucleotides read TGCAGCGCCGACGGACAGGGGGGTACTGAAGCTTTCTTT. Its translation is CSADGQGGTEAFF.